The next 24 T cell receptor beta chains were all read from a single sample in a study of blood T cell repertoires in COVID-19. Measured with immunoSEQ multiplex PCR; TCRdb has only the in-frame clones, and not every one. The data contain about 220,000 clones, roughly 90% of them singletons. The sequencing sample was made of PBMCs or T cells enriched from blood (not recorded which). These receptors originate from a woman between 25 and 40 years old with acute COVID-19.

This clone appeared a few times. V gene TRBV5-3 combines with J gene TRBJ2-3; D is possibly TRBD1 (6 bases). TRBV5-3 is an open reading frame whose function is uncertain. The V gene lost 1 base and the J gene lost 1 base, with 7 bases spanning the gap. This CDR3 is 14 amino acids long. Here the CDR3 DNA reads TGTGCCAGAAGCTTGAGACAGGGCACAGATACGCAGTATTTT. It specifies CARSLRQGTDTQYF.

This clone was seen a single time. The chain uses TRBV15 and TRBJ2-7, with 9 positions matching TRBD1. The V and J ends lost 0 bases and 0 bases, in that order; junction bases with no gene match: 3. The germline CDR1 and CDR2 sequences are LNHNV and YYDKDF (reference sequence). The CDR3 consists of 16 residues. CDR3: CATSREEGQGSYEQYF. The DNA of the CDR3 is TGTGCCACCAGCAGAGAAGAGGGACAGGGCTCCTACGAGCAGTACTTC.

V usage is TRBV5-1 and J usage is TRBJ2-5, with a possible D match to TRBD2 (6 bases). With 2 bases removed from V and 6 bases from J, the gap between germline ends came to 17 bases. Per germline, CDR1 SGHRS and CDR2 YFSETQ. The CDR3 runs to 15 residues. The CDR3 here is CASSLRGGTGKTQYF. CDR3 bases: TGCGCCAGCAGCTTACGTGGGGGGACCGGGAAGACCCAGTACTTC.

The chain uses TRBV7-8 and TRBJ2-7; 10 nucleotides line up with TRBD1. The germline CDR1 and CDR2 sequences are SGHVS and FQNEAQ. The CDR3 totals 17 residues. The V segment lost 2 bases and the J segment 2 bases; nucleotides outside the gene matches: 9. CDR3 sequence reads: CASSLSHGTGEAYEQYF. CDR3 coding DNA: TGTGCCAGCAGCTTATCGCACGGGACAGGGGAAGCCTACGAGCAGTACTTC. Full variable domain (rest looked up from reference TRBV7-8 and TRBJ2-7): GAGVSQSPRYKVAKRGQDVALRCDPISGHVSLFWYQQALGQGPEFLTYFQNEAQLDKSGLPSDRFFAERPEGSVSTLKIQRTQQEDSAVYLCASSLSHGTGEAYEQYFGPGTRLTVT.

This clone showed up many times. The rearrangement uses TRBV16 and TRBJ1-1; TRBD1 aligns across 8 bases. CDR3 length: 15 amino acids. Looked up from germline, CDR1 is KGHSY and CDR2 is FQNENV. Trimming cost V 1 base and J 4 bases; bases outside gene matches: 5. The CDR3 here is CASSQYQGAGTEAFF. The CDR3 region has the DNA TGTGCCAGCAGCCAATATCAGGGGGCCGGCACTGAAGCTTTCTTT.

V and J are TRBV30 and TRBJ2-3; D possibly corresponds to TRBD1 (6 bases). Looked up from germline, CDR1 is GTSNPN and CDR2 is SVGIG (reference sequence). V was shortened by 2 bases and J by 6 bases, with 9 bases between the two germline ends. The CDR3 sequence is 12 residues long. CDR3 protein: CAWSRGLDTQYF. In DNA form, the CDR3 reads TGTGCCTGGAGTAGGGGGTTGGATACGCAGTATTTT.

This chain connects TRBV2 to TRBJ1-5, with a tentative D call TRBD1 (5 bases). V lost 7 bases and J 9 bases, leaving 16 bases between the germline ends. Germline lookup yields CDR1 SNHLY and CDR2 FYNNEI. This CDR3 has 13 residues. DNA of the CDR3: TGTGCCAGCACGAGCCTTATGGGGGGGCCCCAGCATTTT. Its protein product is CASTSLMGGPQHF.

This chain uses TRBV5-6 with TRBJ2-5; tentatively, D is TRBD2 (6 bases). The CDR3 contains 15 residues. V was shortened by 4 bases and J by 5 bases, with 18 bases between the two germline ends. The germline V gene encodes CDR1 SGHDT and CDR2 YYEEEE. CDR3 bases: TGTGCCAGCAGCCCGGAGGGCCTAGCGCAGGAGACCCAGTACTTC. Protein: CASSPEGLAQETQYF.

The rearrangement uses TRBV6-2 or TRBV6-3 and TRBJ2-3, with D possibly TRBD1 on 7 matching bases. Trimming stripped 5 bases from V and 2 bases from J, with 14 bases between. Germline CDR1 MNHEY, CDR2 SVGEGT. This CDR3 is 15 amino acids long. CDR3 sequence: CASSKGAGSTDTQYF. The DNA for the CDR3 is TGTGCCAGCAGTAAGGGGGCGGGGTCCACAGATACGCAGTATTTT.

The chain employs TRBV2 and TRBJ1-5; D remains ambiguous. The CDR3 extends over 13 amino acids. The V end was cut by 3 bases, the J end by 6 bases, with 9 bases between. Germline V lookup: CDR1 SNHLY, CDR2 FYNNEI. CDR3 protein: CASSEERVQPQHF. Here the CDR3 DNA reads TGTGCCAGCAGTGAGGAGCGGGTTCAGCCCCAGCATTTT.

V is TRBV4-3 and J is TRBJ1-3; D gene ambiguous. Germline lookup yields CDR1 LGHNA and CDR2 YSLEER. This CDR3 is 14 amino acids long. V was pared by 4 bases and J by 0 bases, with 7 bases between. CDR3 sequence: CASSLDNSGNTIYF. The CDR3 DNA sequence: TGCGCCAGCAGCCTCGACAACTCTGGAAACACCATATATTTT.

Only a few counts were recorded for this clone. The genes are TRBV5-6 and TRBJ1-5; D is uncertain. The CDR3 runs to 14 residues. The V end lost 0 bases, the J end lost 4 bases, and 8 bases lay between the germline ends. Per germline, CDR1 SGHDT and CDR2 YYEEEE. The CDR3 DNA follows: TGTGCCAGCAGCTTGGCCGGGAGGAATCAGCCCCAGCATTTT. Translated, it gives CASSLAGRNQPQHF.

The CDR3 region is CASSSTPGSESNQPQHF. The CDR3 bases are TGTGCCAGCAGCTCCACCCCCGGGAGCGAGAGCAATCAGCCCCAGCATTTT. V is TRBV7-8 and J is TRBJ1-5; D gene unclear. Germline CDR1 SGHVS, CDR2 FQNEAQ. V gave up 4 bases and J gave up 1 base, with 17 bases separating them. CDR3 length: 17 amino acids.

This clone has only one observation. The chain has TRBV5-1 and TRBJ2-5; perhaps TRBD2 as D (7 bases). Germline V gene data show CDR1 as SGHRS and CDR2 as YFSETQ. Trimming pared 0 bases from V and 1 base from J, leaving 13 bases between. The CDR3 length is 16 residues. The CDR3 loop reads CASSLGARGPQETQYF. As DNA, the CDR3 is TGCGCCAGCAGCTTGGGAGCGCGGGGGCCCCAAGAGACCCAGTACTTC.

The chain has TRBV6-1 and TRBJ1-5, with a possible D match to TRBD1 (5 bases). V lost 4 bases to trimming and J lost 4 bases, with 17 bases between them. There are 16 residues in the CDR3. Germline loops: CDR1 MNHNS, CDR2 SASEGT. DNA of the CDR3: TGTGCCAGCAGTGCAGCCTGGGAGGGACGGAATCAGCCCCAGCATTTT. Translating gives CASSAAWEGRNQPQHF.

The CDR3 protein is CASSFLPTGNTEAFF. In DNA form, the CDR3 reads TGTGCCAGCAGTTTCCTCCCGACAGGGAACACTGAAGCTTTCTTT. This chain joins TRBV28 and TRBJ1-1, with D tentatively TRBD1 (6 bases). From germline, CDR1 is MDHEN and CDR2 SYDVKM. V gave up 3 bases and J gave up 1 base, with 12 bases separating them. The CDR3 runs to 15 residues.

The chain combines TRBV27 with TRBJ1-6; maybe TRBD1 (5 bases). The CDR3 sequence is 15 residues long. Germline CDR1 reads MNHEY; CDR2 reads SMNVEV (reference sequence). The ends were cut back, 0 bases at V and 10 bases at J, with 13 bases in the middle. CDR3 DNA: TGTGCCAGCAGTTTATCGTGGAGGGGCAGCTCACCCCTCCACTTT. Its protein is CASSLSWRGSSPLHF.

The gene calls are TRBV2 and TRBJ2-2; tentatively, D is TRBD1 (6 bases). Per the germline V gene, CDR1 is SNHLY and CDR2 is FYNNEI. The CDR3 length is 14 residues. V lost 7 bases and J lost 3, with 12 bases in between. CDR3 region: CASMGARDTGELFF. DNA for the CDR3: TGTGCCAGCATGGGGGCCCGCGACACCGGGGAGCTGTTTTTT.

V is TRBV18 and J is TRBJ2-1; 9 bases align to TRBD2. Germline V CDR1 and CDR2: KGHSH, LQKENI. This CDR3 contains 15 residues. The V gene end was trimmed by 6 bases and the J gene end by 5 bases; junction bases not matched to a gene: 8. The CDR3 coding sequence is TGTGCCAGCTCGGCCGGGACTAGCAGTAACAATGAGCAGTTCTTC. Its translation: CASSAGTSSNNEQFF.

The genes are TRBV7-2 and TRBJ1-3, with 7 nucleotides matching TRBD1. CDR1 and CDR2 from the germline V gene are SGHTA and FQGNSA. The CDR3 spans 12 residues. V was clipped by 5 bases and J by 8 bases; unmatched bases: 3. Written as DNA, the CDR3 is TGTGCCAGCAGCGCCACAGGGGACACCATATATTTT. It yields the protein CASSATGDTIYF.

The rearrangement links TRBV25-1 to TRBJ2-1; TRBD2 matches 11 bases. V lost 6 bases, J lost 6 bases, and 4 bases stayed unmatched. The CDR3 spans 14 residues. Germline CDR1 is MGHDK and CDR2 is SYGVNS. CDR3 sequence reads: CASSTSGGGNEQFF. In DNA form, the CDR3 reads TGTGCCAGCAGCACTAGCGGGGGTGGCAATGAGCAGTTCTTC.

The chain joins TRBV4-3 to TRBJ1-3; perhaps TRBD1 as D (6 bases). Trimming took off 1 base at V and 1 base at J, with 14 bases between the two ends. Germline V CDR1 and CDR2: LGHNA, YSLEER. This CDR3 is built from 17 residues. CDR3 residues: CASSQGGGGQSGNTIYF. CDR3 coding DNA: TGCGCCAGCAGCCAAGGGGGAGGGGGACAATCTGGAAACACCATATATTTT.

The chain has TRBV19 and TRBJ2-4; perhaps TRBD1 as D (5 bases). CDR3 size: 14 residues. V lost 5 bases, J lost 3 bases, and 11 bases lay in between. Looked up from germline, CDR1 is LNHDA and CDR2 is SQIVND (reference sequence). CDR3 DNA: TGTGCCAGTAGTGAGGACATCGGCAAAAACATTCAGTACTTC. Residues: CASSEDIGKNIQYF. The full variable domain, with the rest looked up from reference TRBV19 and TRBJ2-4, is DGGITQSPKYLFRKEGQNVTLSCEQNLNHDAMYWYRQDPGQGLRLIYYSQIVNDFQKGDIAEGYSVSREKKESFPLTVTSAQKNPTAFYLCASSEDIGKNIQYFGAGTRLSVL.

The gene calls are TRBV29-1 and TRBJ2-1; no clear D. Trimming took off 3 bases at V and 4 bases at J, with 4 bases between the two ends. Germline V gives CDR1 SQVTM, CDR2 ANQGSEA. CDR3 length equals 11 residues. CDR3 sequence reads: CSVDGYNEQFF. The CDR3 coding sequence is TGCAGCGTTGACGGTTACAATGAGCAGTTCTTC.